These T cell receptor beta chains were read from a single sample in a study of OX40 agonist ivuxolimab in advanced cancers. The data were produced by immunoSEQ multiplex PCR, yet TCRdb's version contains in-frame clones alone and is incomplete. The sample has 70,000 to 90,000 clones, about 88% seen once. The specimen comprised CD4+ or CD8+ T cells sorted from blood, sampled in a trial of the OX40 agonist ivuxolimab. Receptors were obtained from an adult with an advanced solid tumor such as melanoma, head and neck, liver or kidney cancer. CDR3s include the opening cysteine and the closing phenylalanine or tryptophan. D genes are given only for firm matches. Clone size, where shown, is once, few, many, or a class for clones that have expanded.

j_gene: TRBJ2-5; d_gene: NA; abundance: NA; v_gene: TRBV4-1; CDR3nt: TGCGCCAGCAGCCAAGAGTCAGGGACCACCCTCGGGACCCAGTACTTC; CDR3aa: CASSQESGTTLGTQYF
j_gene: TRBJ1-4; d_gene: NA; abundance: NA; v_gene: TRBV6-1; CDR3nt: TGTGCCAGCAGTGAATGGTGGCAGGGTGCAACTAATGAAAAACTGTTTTTT; CDR3aa: CASSEWWQGATNEKLFF
j_gene: TRBJ1-5; d_gene: TRBD1; abundance: NA; v_gene: TRBV7-6; CDR3nt: TGTGCCAGCAGCTCAGGGACAGGCAATCAGCCCCAGCATTTT; CDR3aa: CASSSGTGNQPQHF
j_gene: TRBJ1-6; d_gene: NA; abundance: NA; v_gene: TRBV9; CDR3nt: TGTGCCAGCAGCGTAGGCGAGAGCTCCTATAATTCACCCCTCCACTTT; CDR3aa: CASSVGESSYNSPLHF
j_gene: TRBJ2-7; d_gene: NA; abundance: NA; v_gene: TRBV6-6; CDR3nt: TGTGCCAGCAGTAAGGACCTCTCCTACGAGCAGTACTTC; CDR3aa: CASSKDLSYEQYF
j_gene: TRBJ2-1; d_gene: TRBD2; abundance: NA; v_gene: TRBV5-1; CDR3nt: TGCGCCAGCAGCTTACTAGCGGGAGGGCCCAATGAGCAGTTCTTC; CDR3aa: CASSLLAGGPNEQFF
j_gene: TRBJ2-3; d_gene: TRBD1; abundance: medium-sized; v_gene: TRBV6-4; CDR3nt: TGTGCCAGGGGACAGGGATTGAGCACAGATACGCAGTATTTT; CDR3aa: CARGQGLSTDTQYF
j_gene: TRBJ2-5; d_gene: TRBD1; abundance: NA; v_gene: TRBV6-1; CDR3nt: TGTGCCAGCAAGGACAGGGCAGATAAAGAGACCCAGTACTTC; CDR3aa: CASKDRADKETQYF
j_gene: TRBJ2-5; d_gene: NA; abundance: NA; v_gene: TRBV7-8; CDR3nt: TGTGCCAGCAGCTTAGCGCGGACTAGGGGGTCCTCGCAGTACTTC; CDR3aa: CASSLARTRGSSQYF
j_gene: TRBJ2-3; d_gene: NA; abundance: NA; v_gene: TRBV11-3; CDR3nt: TGTGCCAGCAGCTTAGACAGCGCTAGCACAGATACGCAGTATTTT; CDR3aa: CASSLDSASTDTQYF
j_gene: TRBJ2-7; d_gene: TRBD1; abundance: few; v_gene: TRBV28; CDR3nt: TGTGCCAGCAGTTTTCAAGGGACAGGCGCCACTTTCTACGAGCAGTACTTC; CDR3aa: CASSFQGTGATFYEQYF
j_gene: TRBJ1-1; d_gene: NA; abundance: NA; v_gene: TRBV5-1; CDR3nt: TGCGCCAGCAGCTTCTCGGGTCCGAACACTGAAGCTTTCTTT; CDR3aa: CASSFSGPNTEAFF
j_gene: TRBJ2-7; d_gene: NA; abundance: NA; v_gene: TRBV6-1; CDR3nt: TGTGCCAGCAGTGCGTGGGGGGGCGGCTACGAGCAGTACTTC; CDR3aa: CASSAWGGGYEQYF
j_gene: TRBJ1-5; d_gene: TRBD1; abundance: NA; v_gene: TRBV18; CDR3nt: TGTGCCAGCTCAGGGACAGGGGACCAGCCCCAGCATTTT; CDR3aa: CASSGTGDQPQHF
j_gene: TRBJ1-5; d_gene: NA; abundance: few; v_gene: TRBV13; CDR3nt: TGTGCCAGCAGCTTATCGGCAGGGAATCAGCCCCAGCATTTT; CDR3aa: CASSLSAGNQPQHF
j_gene: TRBJ2-7; d_gene: NA; abundance: NA; v_gene: TRBV4-1; CDR3nt: TGCGCCAGCAGCCAAGTAGGGCTGCACGAGCAGTACTTC; CDR3aa: CASSQVGLHEQYF
j_gene: TRBJ2-7; d_gene: NA; abundance: NA; v_gene: TRBV6-1; CDR3nt: TGTGCCAGCAGTGAAAGGGGGGATTTCAGCGGGACCACCTACGAGCAGTACTTC; CDR3aa: CASSERGDFSGTTYEQYF
j_gene: TRBJ2-5; d_gene: TRBD2; abundance: NA; v_gene: TRBV29-1; CDR3nt: TGCAGCGTTAGTGCTAGCGGGGGCCACCAAGAGACCCAGTACTTC; CDR3aa: CSVSASGGHQETQYF
j_gene: TRBJ2-5; d_gene: NA; abundance: NA; v_gene: TRBV6-5; CDR3nt: TGTGCCAGCAGTTTGAGGACAAGAGGGGTAGAGACCCAGTACTTC; CDR3aa: CASSLRTRGVETQYF
j_gene: TRBJ2-7; d_gene: NA; abundance: few; v_gene: TRBV10-3; CDR3nt: TGTGCCATCAGTGAGAATGAGCAAAGCTCCTACGAGCAGTACTTC; CDR3aa: CAISENEQSSYEQYF
j_gene: TRBJ1-2; d_gene: TRBD1; abundance: NA; v_gene: TRBV10-1; CDR3nt: TGCGCCAGCAGTGCCGGGACAGCTAACTATGGCTACACCTTC; CDR3aa: CASSAGTANYGYTF
j_gene: TRBJ2-7; d_gene: TRBD1; abundance: NA; v_gene: TRBV7-2; CDR3nt: TGTGCCAGCAGCCAACAGGGGACCTACGAGCAGTACTTC; CDR3aa: CASSQQGTYEQYF
j_gene: TRBJ1-2; d_gene: TRBD1; abundance: once; v_gene: TRBV6-4; CDR3nt: TGTGCCAGCAGCCGGACAGGGGGCGCCTATGGCTACACCTTC; CDR3aa: CASSRTGGAYGYTF
j_gene: TRBJ1-1; d_gene: NA; abundance: NA; v_gene: TRBV9; CDR3nt: TGTGCCAGCAGCACCCGAGGGGGGGGGACTGAAGCTTTCTTT; CDR3aa: CASSTRGGGTEAFF
j_gene: TRBJ1-1; d_gene: NA; abundance: NA; v_gene: TRBV2; CDR3nt: TGTGCCAGCGGGGTGACAGTAAACACTGAAGCTTTCTTT; CDR3aa: CASGVTVNTEAFF
j_gene: TRBJ1-3; d_gene: NA; abundance: NA; v_gene: TRBV6-6; CDR3nt: TGTGCCAGCAGTTACGGGTCGGACTACTCTGGAAACACCATATATTTT; CDR3aa: CASSYGSDYSGNTIYF
j_gene: TRBJ1-2; d_gene: NA; abundance: NA; v_gene: TRBV11-2; CDR3nt: TGTGCCAGCAGCCCCGGATATGGCTACACCTTC; CDR3aa: CASSPGYGYTF
j_gene: TRBJ2-4; d_gene: NA; abundance: NA; v_gene: TRBV5-1; CDR3nt: TGCGCCAGCAGCTTAGGAGGCTCAGGTGTTAGGAACATTCAGTACTTC; CDR3aa: CASSLGGSGVRNIQYF